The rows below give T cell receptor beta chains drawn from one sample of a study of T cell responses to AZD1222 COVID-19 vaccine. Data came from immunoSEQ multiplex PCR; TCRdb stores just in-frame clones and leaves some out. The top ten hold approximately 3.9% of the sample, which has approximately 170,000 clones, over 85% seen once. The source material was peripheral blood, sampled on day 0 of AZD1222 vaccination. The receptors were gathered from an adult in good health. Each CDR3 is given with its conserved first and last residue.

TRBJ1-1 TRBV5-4 CASSLEGARSTEAFF
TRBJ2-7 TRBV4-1 CASSLNYGTGNEQYF
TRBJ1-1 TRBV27 CASSVTGRWGEAFF
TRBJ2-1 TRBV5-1 CASSPDRVPNEQFF
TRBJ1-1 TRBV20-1 CSARRRDEAFF
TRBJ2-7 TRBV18 CASSPPGQTYEQYF
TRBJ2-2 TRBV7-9 CASSLARIRNTGELFF
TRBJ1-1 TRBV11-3 CASSRQVNTEAFF
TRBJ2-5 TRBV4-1 CASSQGLQETQYF
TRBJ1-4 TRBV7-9 CASSPGSVTNEKLFF
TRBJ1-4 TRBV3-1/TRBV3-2 CASSQGATNEKLFF
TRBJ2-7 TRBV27 CASSLSSGGAGEQYF
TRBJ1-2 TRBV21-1 CASGSGVGGYTF
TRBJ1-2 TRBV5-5 CASSFTGTGNYGYTF
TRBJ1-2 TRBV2 CASSVGRDYGYTF
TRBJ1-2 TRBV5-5 CASSPLTRDGYTF
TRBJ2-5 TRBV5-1 CASSLRTLEETQYF
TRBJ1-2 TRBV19 CASSILPGQGADYGYTF
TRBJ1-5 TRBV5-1 CASSLEGTGIQPQHF
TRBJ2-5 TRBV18 CASSPQNRDAETQYF
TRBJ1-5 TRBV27 CASSFGGRNQPQHF
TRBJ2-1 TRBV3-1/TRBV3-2 CASSHWRGDNEQFF
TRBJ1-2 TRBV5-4 CASSSPQQGDGYTF
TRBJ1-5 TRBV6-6 CASSYLQDRNQPQHF
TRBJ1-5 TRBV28 CASSFQPQHF
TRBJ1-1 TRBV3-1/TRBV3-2 CASSQRTANTEAFF
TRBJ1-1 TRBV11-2 CASSHRQGAWSYTEAFF
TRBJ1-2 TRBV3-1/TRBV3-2 CASSQGTNYGYTF
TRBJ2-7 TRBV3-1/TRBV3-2 CASSQETRRNEQYF